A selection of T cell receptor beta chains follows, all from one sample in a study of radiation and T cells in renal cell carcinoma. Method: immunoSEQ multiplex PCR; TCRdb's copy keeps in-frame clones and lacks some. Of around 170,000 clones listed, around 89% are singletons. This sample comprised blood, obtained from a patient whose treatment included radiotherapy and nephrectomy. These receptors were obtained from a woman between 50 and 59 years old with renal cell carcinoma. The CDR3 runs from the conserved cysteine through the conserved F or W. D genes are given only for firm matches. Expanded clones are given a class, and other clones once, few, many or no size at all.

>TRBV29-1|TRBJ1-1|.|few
TGCAGCGTTGTAGAGGTGGGTGAAGCTTTCTTT
CSVVEVGEAFF
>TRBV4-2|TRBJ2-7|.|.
TGTGCCAGCAGCCAAGATTGGGGGGGACAGTACGAGCAGTACTTC
CASSQDWGGQYEQYF
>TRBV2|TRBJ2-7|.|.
TGTGCCAGCAGTGAATCCCGATACGAGCAGTACTTC
CASSESRYEQYF
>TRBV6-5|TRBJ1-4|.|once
TGTGCCAGCAGCCTTAGGGTTACAACTAATGAAAAACTGTTTTTT
CASSLRVTTNEKLFF
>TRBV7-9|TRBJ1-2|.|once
TGTGCCAGCAGCGGTGGATGGCGGGGGGCGCAGGGCTACACCTTC
CASSGGWRGAQGYTF
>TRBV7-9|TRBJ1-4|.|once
TGTGCCAGCAGCTCCTCCCGTTGGGCTAATGAAAAACTGTTTTTT
CASSSSRWANEKLFF
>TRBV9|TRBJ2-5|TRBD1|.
TGTGCCAGCAGCCCGGGACAGCTCCAAGAGACCCAGTACTTC
CASSPGQLQETQYF
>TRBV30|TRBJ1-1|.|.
TGTGCCTGGAGTGAAATTAACATGAACACTGAAGCTTTCTTT
CAWSEINMNTEAFF
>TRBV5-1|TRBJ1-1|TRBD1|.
TGCGCCAGCAGCTTAGGGGACAGGGGAGGCAGGGCTTTCTTT
CASSLGDRGGRAFF
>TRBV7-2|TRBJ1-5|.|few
TGTGCCAGCAGCTTAGCCCCGGGGATCAATCAGCCCCAGCATTTT
CASSLAPGINQPQHF
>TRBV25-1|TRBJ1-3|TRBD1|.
TGTGCCAGCAGTGCTGCCGGGACAGGGGTAGGAAACACCATATATTTT
CASSAAGTGVGNTIYF
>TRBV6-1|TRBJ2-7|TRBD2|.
TGTGCCAGCAGTCCTAGGACTAGCGGGGATCGCGAGCAGTACTTC
CASSPRTSGDREQYF
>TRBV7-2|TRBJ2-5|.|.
TGTGCCAGCAGCCGACAGGTTGCGGAGACCCAGTACTTC
CASSRQVAETQYF
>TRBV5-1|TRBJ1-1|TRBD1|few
TGCGCCAGCAGCTTGGCGGGACAGGGTTCCTCTGAAGCTTTCTTT
CASSLAGQGSSEAFF
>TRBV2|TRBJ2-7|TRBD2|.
TGTGCCAGCAGTGAAGTAGGACTAGCGATCTACGAGCAGTACTTC
CASSEVGLAIYEQYF
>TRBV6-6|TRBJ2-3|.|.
TGTGCCAGCAGTTTGGGACCGTTGGCGAAACAGTATTTT
CASSLGPLAKQYF
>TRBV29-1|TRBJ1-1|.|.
TGCAGCGCGGGCGCGGGGGGAACGAACACTGAAGCTTTCTTT
CSAGAGGTNTEAFF
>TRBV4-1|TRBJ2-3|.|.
TGCGCCAGCAGCCCAGGGGGCACAGATACGCAGTATTTT
CASSPGGTDTQYF
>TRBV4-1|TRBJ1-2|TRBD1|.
TGCGCCAGCAGCCCACAGGGGGCGCATGGCTACACCTTC
CASSPQGAHGYTF
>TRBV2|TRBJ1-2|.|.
TGTGCCAGCAGTTTAGACAGGAACTATGGCTACACCTTC
CASSLDRNYGYTF
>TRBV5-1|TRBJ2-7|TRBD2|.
TGCGCCAGCAGCGACCAGCGGGGGTTCTCCTACGAGCAGTACTTC
CASSDQRGFSYEQYF
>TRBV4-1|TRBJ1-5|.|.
TGCGCCAGCAGCCAAGATTCAGAGAGGGACCAGCCCCAGCATTTT
CASSQDSERDQPQHF
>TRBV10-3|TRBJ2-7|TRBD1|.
TGTGCCATCAGTGCCGGACAGGATCTCGAGCAGTACTTC
CAISAGQDLEQYF
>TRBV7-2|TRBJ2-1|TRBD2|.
TGTGCCAGCAGCTTTATCGCCGGTTTCGAGCGGGGGGTTAACAATGAGCAGTTCTTC
CASSFIAGFERGVNNEQFF
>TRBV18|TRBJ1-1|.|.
TGTGCCAGCTCGCTTTCGATGGGGATGAACACTGAAGCTTTCTTT
CASSLSMGMNTEAFF
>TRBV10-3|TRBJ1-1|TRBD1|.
TGTGCCATCAGTGCCACAGGGGGCGCGTTGAACACTGAAGCTTTCTTT
CAISATGGALNTEAFF
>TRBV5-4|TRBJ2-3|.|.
TGTGCCAGCAGCTCAACACTCACAGATACGCAGTATTTT
CASSSTLTDTQYF
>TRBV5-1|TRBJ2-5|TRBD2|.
TGCGCCAGCAGCTTGTGGGCGGGGGACCAAGAGACCCAGTACTTC
CASSLWAGDQETQYF
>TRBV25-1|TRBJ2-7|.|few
TGTGCCAGCAGTGCCCTCGGGACGGCTACCTACGAGCAGTACTTC
CASSALGTATYEQYF
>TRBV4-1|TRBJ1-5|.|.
TGCGCCAGCAGCCATCCACCTTCCGGGACAAGTAGCAATCAGCCCCAGCATTTT
CASSHPPSGTSSNQPQHF
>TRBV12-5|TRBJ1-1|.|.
TGTGCTAGTGGTTTGAGATCGACAGACTTGGTCCTAAACACTGAAGCTTTCTTT
CASGLRSTDLVLNTEAFF
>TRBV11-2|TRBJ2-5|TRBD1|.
TGTGCCAGCAGCTTGGGGCAGGGGGCGGGCGGTACCCAGTACTTC
CASSLGQGAGGTQYF
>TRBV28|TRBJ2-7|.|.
TGTGCCAGCAGTCTCGTCTTGCACGAGCAGTACTTC
CASSLVLHEQYF
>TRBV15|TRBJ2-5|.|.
TGTGCCACCAGCAGAGATCCGGGGGGCCTCCAAGAGACCCAGTACTTC
CATSRDPGGLQETQYF
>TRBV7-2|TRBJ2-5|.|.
TGTGCCAGCAGCTTAAGACGACAGAGACAAGAGACCCAGTACTTC
CASSLRRQRQETQYF
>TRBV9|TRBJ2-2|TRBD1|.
TGTGCCAGCAGCGTAGGGACAGGGGGCTCCACCGGGGAGCTGTTTTTT
CASSVGTGGSTGELFF